These 6 T cell receptor beta chains came from one sample sequenced in a study of monozygotic twins with inflammatory bowel disease. TCRdb reprocessed the 5' RACE reads and reports one entry per CDR3 protein, with no DNA. This sample's clone table lists some 160,000 distinct CDR3 sequences. Sequencing was performed on blood. These receptors originate from a human donor with ulcerative colitis or Crohn's disease, or a healthy co-twin of an affected twin (not recorded which).

This chain joins TRBV10-3 and TRBJ2-2; TCRdb picks TRBD1, but there is no DNA to check that call. Germline CDR1 is ENHRY and CDR2 is SYGVKD. CDR3 length: 18 amino acids. The CDR3: CAISTDRPTPTNTGELFF.

The genes are TRBV5-1 and TRBJ2-2. The germline V gene has CDR1 SGHRS and CDR2 YFSETQ. The CDR3 spans 13 residues. The CDR3 sequence: CASSHARTGELFF.

The V gene is TRBV7-6, the J gene TRBJ1-6; absent DNA, TCRdb's TRBD1 call cannot be checked. The germline V gene has CDR1 SGHVS and CDR2 FNYEAQ. This CDR3 contains 14 residues. The chain's CDR3 is CASSREQGVSPLHF.

V is TRBV5-5 and J is TRBJ2-2; TCRdb designates TRBD1, a call that cannot be tested without DNA. CDR3 length equals 17 residues. CDR1 and CDR2 from the germline V gene are SGHKS and YYEKEE (reference sequence). The chain's CDR3 is CASSQEFGQGLRGELFF. Filled out from reference TRBV5-5 and TRBJ2-2, the complete variable domain reads DAGVTQSPTHLIKTRGQQVTLRCSPISGHKSVSWYQQVLGQGPQFIFQYYEKEERGRGNFPDRFSARQFPNYSSELNVNALLLGDSALYLCASSQEFGQGLRGELFFGEGSRLTVL.

The V and J genes are TRBV6-5 and TRBJ2-3. Germline V CDR1 and CDR2: MNHEY, SVGAGI. The CDR3 is made up of 16 amino acids. The CDR3 sequence is CASSYLGVISTDTQYF.

V usage is TRBV20-1 and J usage is TRBJ2-6; the TCRdb call, TRBD2, lacks DNA for checking. CDR3 size: 15 residues. Germline V gene lookup returns CDR1 DFQATT and CDR2 SNEGSKA (reference sequence). CDR3 region: CSARVRGAGANVLTF.